Below are 5 T cell receptor beta chains sequenced from a single sample in a study of blood T cell repertoires in COVID-19. Here immunoSEQ multiplex PCR was the method, and the copy in TCRdb shows in-frame clones only, minus some. Counted here are roughly 100,000 clones, nearly 90% occurring once; the ten biggest clones make up 2.5% to 3.5%. Material for sequencing was peripheral blood. The receptor source for this set is a man aged 50 to 60 in a cohort sampled during active COVID-19.

This chain connects TRBV7-8 to TRBJ2-3; TRBD1 agrees at 9 bases. The CDR3 length is 16 residues. Trimming took 5 bases from V and 1 from J; bases not matched to a gene: 7. Germline-derived CDR1 and CDR2 are SGHVS and FQNEAQ. The CDR3: CASSITQGAGTDTQYF. For the CDR3, the DNA is TGTGCCAGCAGCATTACACAGGGGGCAGGCACAGATACGCAGTATTTT.

This rearrangement joins TRBV6-2 or TRBV6-3 to TRBJ1-1; D not certain. Trimming shortened V by 3 bases and J by 3 bases, and 8 bases separated the two germline ends. This CDR3 region has 13 residues. Germline CDR1 MNHEY, CDR2 SVGEGT. The CDR3 reads CASSYRYDTEAFF. For the CDR3, the DNA is TGTGCCAGCAGTTATCGTTATGACACTGAAGCTTTCTTT.

This chain connects TRBV7-9 to TRBJ1-1; 9 nucleotides match TRBD1. The CDR3 has 14 residues. The trim removed 8 bases at V and 3 bases at J, leaving 7 bases unmatched. The germline V gene has CDR1 SEHNR and CDR2 FQNEAQ (reference sequence). In DNA form, the CDR3 reads TGTGCCAGCGGAAAACAGGGGGCTTACACTGAAGCTTTCTTT. This sequence encodes CASGKQGAYTEAFF. Supplemented by reference TRBV7-9 and TRBJ1-1, the full variable domain reads DTGVSQNPRHKITKRGQNVTFRCDPISEHNRLYWYRQTLGQGPEFLTYFQNEAQLEKSRLLSDRFSAERPKGSFSTLEIQRTEQGDSAMYLCASGKQGAYTEAFFGQGTRLTVV.

The genes are TRBV5-8 and TRBJ2-5, with a possible D match to TRBD1 (5 bases). CDR3 length equals 14 residues. Germline V CDR1 and CDR2: SGHTS, YDEGEE. V was pared by 4 bases and J by 4 bases, with 14 bases between. Here the CDR3 DNA reads TGTGCCAGCAGCCTAGATAGGGGTTCAGAGACCCAGTACTTC. This sequence encodes CASSLDRGSETQYF.

The chain joins TRBV11-3 to TRBJ2-7; 8 bases are shared with TRBD1. Germline CDR1 is SGHNT and CDR2 is YENEEA. The CDR3 covers 14 residues. J lost 3 bases, V lost 1 base, and 2 bases had no gene match. CDR3: CASSLGGQGYEQYF. The CDR3, as DNA: TGTGCCAGCAGCTTAGGCGGACAGGGCTACGAGCAGTACTTC.